The T cell receptor (beta chain) under discussion was sequenced for a study of CD8 T cells in ankylosing spondylitis. The CDR3 loop spans 13 amino acids. Trimming cost V 5 bases and J 8 bases, with 16 bases left between them. Germline CDR1 PRHDT, CDR2 FYEKMQ (reference sequence). A quantitative 5'-RACE method, one with molecular barcodes, was used to make TCR beta libraries. Each CDR3 protein gets one entry after TCRdb re-called the 5' RACE reads with MiXCR. The profile covers about 36,000 distinct CDR3 sequences, with 6% appearing a single time and about an eighth taken by the ten largest. The study's findings and limits: One TCR beta motif, made up of 7 or 8 highly homologous variants, appeared characteristic of ankylosing spondylitis blood. Previously reported in reactive arthritis synovial fluid and blood were some of the motif variants.

The table lists this clonotype with many counts. Its antigen is still unknown. Specimen: blood, either unsorted or a sorted T cell fraction (not recorded which). The TCR sequence derives from a male donor with ankylosing spondylitis or in good health (not recorded which). The chain joins TRBV13 to TRBJ2-7; D unresolved. The CDR3 sequence: CASSPSLKWKQYF. The CDR3 nucleotides are TGTGCCAGCAGCCCGAGCCTCAAGTGGAAGCAGTACTTC.